Below are 10 T cell receptor beta chains sequenced from a single sample in a study of shared clonotypes between healthy human individuals. Assay: immunoSEQ multiplex PCR; the TCRdb copy retains only in-frame clones and omits some. Among about 1.5 million clones listed, around 97% were seen once. The sample consisted of naive CD4+ T cells sorted from blood. Subset noted: CD45RA+ positively selected. These receptors were taken from a man under 40 in good health.

Turning to this clone: The sample holds other DNA sequences that translate to the same CDR3. The chain couples TRBV5-4 to TRBJ1-1; D possibly corresponds to TRBD1 (6 bases). Trimming removed 0 bases from V and 1 base from J, with 10 bases in between. Germline-derived CDR1 and CDR2 are SGHNT and YYREEE (reference sequence). The CDR3 is made up of 15 amino acids. The CDR3 nucleotides are TGTGCCAGCAGCTTGGCCAAGACAGGGAACACTGAAGCTTTCTTT. It encodes CASSLAKTGNTEAFF. Variable domain in full (rest from reference TRBV5-4 and TRBJ1-1): ETGVTQSPTHLIKTRGQQVTLRCSSQSGHNTVSWYQQALGQGPQFIFQYYREEENGRGNFPPRFSGLQFPNYSSELNVNALELDDSALYLCASSLAKTGNTEAFFGQGTRLTVV.

This chain joins TRBV2 and TRBJ2-3; 7 nucleotides match TRBD2. J gave up 0 bases and V 8 bases, and 11 bases lay outside the gene matches. CDR3 length: 16 amino acids. Germline lookup yields CDR1 SNHLY and CDR2 FYNNEI. For the CDR3, the DNA is TGTGCCAGCCTCTATGGTCTAGCGGTCAGCACAGATACGCAGTATTTT. Translation: CASLYGLAVSTDTQYF. Combining the CDR3 with reference TRBV2 and TRBJ2-3 gives the whole variable domain EPEVTQTPSHQVTQMGQEVILRCVPISNHLYFYWYRQILGQKVEFLVSFYNNEISEKSEIFDDQFSVERPDGSNFTLKIRSTKLEDSAMYFCASLYGLAVSTDTQYFGPGTRLTVL.

The rearrangement links TRBV2 to TRBJ2-4; D ambiguous. Germline-derived CDR1 and CDR2 are SNHLY and FYNNEI. V was shortened by 4 bases and J by 6 bases, with 13 bases between the two germline ends. The CDR3 consists of 14 residues. The CDR3 loop reads CASSVGRLANIQYF. DNA of the CDR3: TGTGCCAGCAGTGTTGGTAGATTAGCAAACATTCAGTACTTC.

This clone is a singleton in its sample. This chain connects TRBV5-1 to TRBJ2-1, with D perhaps being TRBD1 or TRBD2 (6 bases each). The CDR3 has 15 residues. The germline V gene has CDR1 SGHRS and CDR2 YFSETQ. V was pared by 4 bases and J by 6 bases, with 17 bases between. CDR3 region: CASSNQGSGGNEQFF. As DNA, the CDR3 is TGCGCCAGCAGCAACCAGGGGTCCGGGGGCAATGAGCAGTTCTTC.

The CDR3: CASSTGDSKHEQYF. The CDR3 DNA reads as TGCGCCAGCAGCACAGGGGACAGCAAACACGAGCAGTACTTC. This chain uses TRBV5-1 with TRBJ2-7; 7 bases fit TRBD1. Trimming took 4 bases from V and 5 from J; bases not matched to a gene: 9. The germline V gene encodes CDR1 SGHRS and CDR2 YFSETQ. The CDR3 length is 14 residues.

On this clone itself: The same CDR3 can be traced to other DNA sequences in this sample. The V gene is TRBV18, the J gene TRBJ2-7; D gene unclear. V lost 0 bases to trimming and J lost 3 bases, with 6 bases between them. Germline lookup yields CDR1 KGHSH and CDR2 LQKENI. There are 13 residues in the CDR3. CDR3 DNA sequence: TGTGCCAGCTCACCACCAGGGAACTACGAGCAGTACTTC. It yields the protein CASSPPGNYEQYF.

The CDR3 loop reads CASSDPSGTTYEQYF. DNA of the CDR3: TGCGCCAGCAGTGACCCCAGCGGTACCACCTACGAGCAGTACTTC. The V and J genes are TRBV10-1 and TRBJ2-7; D is possibly TRBD2 (5 bases). This CDR3 comprises 15 residues. V shed 3 bases and J shed 2 bases, with 14 bases lying between them. Germline values: CDR1 WNHNN, CDR2 SYGVQD (reference sequence).

V and J are TRBV5-1 and TRBJ2-1, with 9 bases fitting TRBD1. V trimming: 1 base; J trimming: 5 bases; junction bases outside the gene matches: 4. This CDR3 region has 15 residues. The germline CDR1 and CDR2 sequences are SGHRS and YFSETQ. DNA for the CDR3: TGCGCCAGCAGCTTGTTGGGACAGGGCGACAATGAGCAGTTCTTC. Amino acid sequence: CASSLLGQGDNEQFF. Together with reference TRBV5-1 and TRBJ2-1, the CDR3 gives the full variable domain: KAGVTQTPRYLIKTRGQQVTLSCSPISGHRSVSWYQQTPGQGLQFLFEYFSETQRNKGNFPGRFSGRQFSNSRSEMNVSTLELGDSALYLCASSLLGQGDNEQFFGPGTRLTVL.

Comment on this clone: In the same sample, other DNA sequences code for this CDR3. The chain carries TRBV18 and TRBJ1-5, with a weak D call TRBD1 (5 bases). The V end was cut by 2 bases, the J end by 4 bases, with 9 bases between. CDR1 is KGHSH and CDR2 is LQKENI in the germline V gene. The CDR3 loop spans 14 amino acids. Here the CDR3 reads CASSPGGRNQPQHF. CDR3 coding DNA: TGTGCCAGCTCACCAGGGGGACGAAATCAGCCCCAGCATTTT.

The V call is TRBV5-1, the J call TRBJ1-2; 8 positions match TRBD1. This CDR3 contains 15 residues. The germline V gene has CDR1 SGHRS and CDR2 YFSETQ. The trim removed 4 bases at V and 4 bases at J, leaving 9 bases unmatched. Here the CDR3 DNA reads TGCGCCAGCAGCCGCGACAGGGGATCTAGCTATGGCTACACCTTC. It codes for CASSRDRGSSYGYTF.